Listed below are T cell receptor beta chains from one sample, sequenced in a study of T cells in Graves' hyperthyroidism and ophthalmopathy. From the multiplex PCR reads, TCRdb called clonotypes with MiXCR, one entry per CDR3 protein. The sample includes approximately 690,000 distinct CDR3 sequences, around 20% of them seen just once. The specimen was blood. Every receptor here comes from a man under 40 with Graves' ophthalmopathy. CDR3s include the opening cysteine and the closing phenylalanine or tryptophan. The D gene is left open where the match is weak. Rows give clone size only sometimes, using once, few, many, or a class for an expanded clone.

cdr3_nt cdr3_aa clone_size cdr3_length d_call j_call v_call
TGTGCCAGCAGAGGCCGAAGCTCCTACGAGCAGTACTTC CASRGRSSYEQYF many 13 - TRBJ2-7 TRBV2
TGTGCCAGCAGCTTAGTACTAGCGGGACTCACGGCCGAGCAGTACTTC CASSLVLAGLTAEQYF - 16 TRBD2 TRBJ2-7 TRBV7-2
TGTGCTAGCAGCTTAGCGGGAGACAGAGATACGCAGTATTTT CASSLAGDRDTQYF - 14 TRBD2 TRBJ2-3 TRBV7-2
TGCAGTGCTGAGCGGGACTACTCCTACGAGCAGTACTTC CSAERDYSYEQYF few 13 TRBD2 TRBJ2-7 TRBV20-1
TGTGCCTGGAGTGTAACGCCAGGGGTAGGAGAGACCCAGTACTTC CAWSVTPGVGETQYF few 15 - TRBJ2-5 TRBV30
TGTGCCAGCAGTACGACAGATAGGGCTTTCTTT CASSTTDRAFF - 11 - TRBJ1-1 TRBV2
TGTGCCAGCTCACCATCCGGGCTGAGCAATCAGCCCCAGCATTTT CASSPSGLSNQPQHF many 15 - TRBJ1-5 TRBV18
TGCGCCAGCATGGGAACTAGCGGTCCGAACACCGGGGAGCTGTTTTTT CASMGTSGPNTGELFF few 16 TRBD2 TRBJ2-2 TRBV5-1
TGTGCCAGCAGCTGGGGGGTGATGAGGCTAGCGTTCCGCTCCTACAATGAGCAGTTCTTC CASSWGVMRLAFRSYNEQFF few 20 - TRBJ2-1 TRBV7-9
TGTGCCAGCAGCTACCGCTTAGCCTACGAGCAGTACTTC CASSYRLAYEQYF many 13 - TRBJ2-7 TRBV11-2
TGTGCCAGCAGCCTAGGGGGGCCAACAGATACGCAGTATTTT CASSLGGPTDTQYF many 14 - TRBJ2-3 TRBV13
TGTGCCAGCAGACAGGACAGGGGAAACACCGGGGAGCTGTTTTTT CASRQDRGNTGELFF - 15 TRBD1 TRBJ2-2 TRBV6-4
TGTGCCAGCAGTTTTGCCCTGGGGGGTGTCTCCTACAATGAGCAGTTCTTC CASSFALGGVSYNEQFF many 17 - TRBJ2-1 TRBV28
TGTGCCAGCAGCTTAGCGCGGGGTAGAAGCACAGATACGCAGTATTTT CASSLARGRSTDTQYF - 16 - TRBJ2-3 TRBV7-2
TGCAGTGTGGCGGGAGGGTACAATGAGCAGTTCTTC CSVAGGYNEQFF - 12 TRBD2 TRBJ2-1 TRBV20-1
TGTGCCAGTAGTATAGTTTACTCTGGGGCCAACGTCCTGACTTTC CASSIVYSGANVLTF few 15 - TRBJ2-6 TRBV19
TGTGCCAGCAGTGACAGACTACTGAACACTGAAGCTTTCTTT CASSDRLLNTEAFF - 14 - TRBJ1-1 TRBV6-1
TGTGCCACCAGCAGAGCGGACCTTAATTCACCCCTCCACTTT CATSRADLNSPLHF - 14 - TRBJ1-6 TRBV15
TGTGCCATCCGAGCGGGAGCGCCGGGGGAGCAGTACTTC CAIRAGAPGEQYF - 13 TRBD2 TRBJ2-7 TRBV6-2/TRBV6-3
TGTGCCAGCCGGACTAGCGGATTTACCGGGGAGCTGTTTTTT CASRTSGFTGELFF few 14 TRBD2 TRBJ2-2 TRBV27
TGTGCCAGCAGCCTCAGCGGGCCTAATGAAAAACTGTTTTTT CASSLSGPNEKLFF many 14 - TRBJ1-4 TRBV3-1
TGTGCCAGCAGCCAAACCGGGACGAACACCGGGGAGCTGTTTTTT CASSQTGTNTGELFF - 15 - TRBJ2-2 TRBV4-2